These 20 T cell receptor beta chains came from one sample sequenced in a study of human T cells and chemical hapten exposure. TCRdb used MiXCR to reprocess the RACE reads, holding one entry per CDR3 protein. Found here are more than 55,000 distinct CDR3 sequences, about 9.4% of them singletons; the top ten hold roughly 3.3%. Time point indicated: patch test 1, 2 weeks after DPC sensitization. Treatment: therapeutic diphenylcyclopropenone sensitization with weekly scalp DPC. The sample in question was whole blood, obtained in connection with sensitization to the hapten diphenylcyclopropenone (DPC). Receptor source: a woman in her thirties or forties with alopecia areata. Some clones in this sample may be carry-over from other donors' samples.

This clonotype qualifies as medium-sized. The rearrangement links TRBV29-1 to TRBJ1-1; 8 bases match TRBD1. The CDR3 has 11 amino acids. Unmatched junction bases numbered 7, after V lost 5 bases and J lost 11 bases. Germline V gene sequence: CDR1 SQVTM, CDR2 ANQGSEA. DNA of the CDR3: TGCAGCGTTCGCCAGGGGGCTAGGGCTTTCTTT. Its protein product is CSVRQGARAFF.

This clonotype was counted at least ten times. The chain uses TRBV14 and TRBJ2-3; no reliable D call. The CDR3 has 16 amino acids. Germline V CDR1 and CDR2: SGHDN, FVKESK. The germline V and J ends were trimmed by 4 bases and 0 bases, with 14 bases remaining between them. Here the CDR3 reads CASSRMQLRSTDTQYF. The CDR3 coding sequence is TGTGCCAGCAGCCGGATGCAGTTACGGAGCACAGATACGCAGTATTTT.

This clonotype was seen ten or more times. CDR3 region: CSAKTWGDTQYF. In nucleotides, the CDR3 is TGCAGTGCTAAGACATGGGGGGATACGCAGTATTTT. This chain joins TRBV20-1 and TRBJ2-3, with D perhaps matching TRBD1 or TRBD2 (5 bases each). Between the trimmed V and J ends, which lost 4 bases and 6 bases, there was a span of 11 bases. The germline V gene has CDR1 DFQATT and CDR2 SNEGSKA (reference sequence). The CDR3 contains 12 residues.

This clonotype was counted many times. The chain has TRBV5-1 and TRBJ2-7; 7 positions match TRBD1. J lost 4 bases, V lost 4 bases, and 5 bases had no gene match. This CDR3 spans 13 amino acids. Per the germline V gene, CDR1 is SGHRS and CDR2 is YFSETQ. The CDR3 here is CASSEGQKYEQYF. CDR3 bases: TGCGCCAGCAGCGAGGGACAGAAGTACGAGCAGTACTTC.

The chain joins TRBV2 to TRBJ2-7, with D perhaps being TRBD1 or TRBD2 (6 bases each). Germline V gene lookup returns CDR1 SNHLY and CDR2 FYNNEI. V shed 3 bases and J shed 2 bases, with 8 bases lying between them. The CDR3 totals 13 residues. CDR3 loop: CASSDRGAYEQYF. The DNA of the CDR3 is TGTGCCAGCAGTGATAGGGGGGCCTACGAGCAGTACTTC.

There are a few counts of this clonotype. This sequence joins TRBV20-1 and TRBJ2-7; TRBD2 is a possible D gene (5 bases). The ends were cut back, 2 bases at V and 4 bases at J, with 15 bases in the middle. In germline, CDR1 is DFQATT, CDR2 SNEGSKA (reference sequence). The CDR3 is made up of 14 amino acids. The CDR3 nucleotides are TGCAGTGCTAGACACGGGCGGGCGGATTACGAGCAGTACTTC. Amino acids: CSARHGRADYEQYF.

The chain uses TRBV5-1 and TRBJ2-2; 9 nucleotides match TRBD2. The CDR3 has 15 residues. The ends lost 3 bases at V and 4 bases at J; junction bases unmatched: 4. Germline V gene lookup returns CDR1 SGHRS and CDR2 YFSETQ. CDR3 nucleotide sequence: TGCGCCAGCAGCTGGCGACTAGCGGCCACCGGGGAGCTGTTTTTT. The encoded protein is CASSWRLAATGELFF.

This clonotype showed up just a few times. The genes are TRBV29-1 and TRBJ2-2, with 8 bases fitting TRBD1. With V trimmed by 1 base and J by 7 bases, 11 bases remained unmatched. The germline V gene encodes CDR1 SQVTM and CDR2 ANQGSEA. There are 16 residues in the CDR3. CDR3 region: CSVEGGPTGEDGELFF. In nucleotides, the CDR3 is TGCAGCGTTGAAGGGGGGCCGACAGGGGAAGACGGGGAGCTGTTTTTT.

In this sample, this clonotype turned up many times. The chain employs TRBV6-6 and TRBJ2-2; 10 nucleotides match TRBD1. The V gene end was trimmed by 6 bases and the J gene end by 3 bases; junction bases not matched to a gene: 4. Germline V gives CDR1 MNHNY, CDR2 SVGAGI (reference sequence). This CDR3 has 15 amino acids. The CDR3 DNA sequence: TGTGCCAGCAGCCTCGGACAGGGGGACACCGGGGAGCTGTTTTTT. It codes for CASSLGQGDTGELFF.

J is TRBJ2-1 and V is TRBV2, with 9 positions matching TRBD1. The trim removed 7 bases at V and 6 bases at J, leaving 7 bases unmatched. This CDR3 comprises 14 residues. Germline CDR1 SNHLY, CDR2 FYNNEI. CDR3 DNA: TGTGCCAGCATGGCCAGGGGACAGGGCAATGAGCAGTTCTTC. Encoded protein: CASMARGQGNEQFF.

This clonotype was counted ten times or more. The chain recombines TRBV7-7 with TRBJ1-1; D is uncertain. In germline, CDR1 is SSHAT, CDR2 FNYEAQ (reference sequence). Trimming removed 6 bases from V and 6 bases from J, with 20 bases in between. This CDR3 spans 15 amino acids. CDR3 sequence (DNA): TGTGCCAGCAGTTCTACCTCCCGCGCTATGGCTGAAGCTTTCTTT. It encodes CASSSTSRAMAEAFF.

The chain recombines TRBV6-2 or TRBV6-3 with TRBJ2-7; 7 positions agree with TRBD1. J gave up 6 bases and V 6 bases, and 5 bases lay outside the gene matches. From germline, CDR1 is MNHEY and CDR2 SVGEGT. The CDR3 totals 12 residues. CDR3 amino acids: CASSQTGLEQYF. In DNA, the CDR3 is TGTGCCAGCAGCCAGACAGGGCTCGAGCAGTACTTC.

This clonotype was seen a few times. The V gene is TRBV4-2, the J gene TRBJ2-3; 10 nucleotides agree with TRBD2. With V trimmed by 5 bases and J by 2 bases, 7 bases remained unmatched. Germline assignment: CDR1 LGHNA and CDR2 YNFKEQ. The CDR3 has 16 residues. The chain's CDR3 is CASSGPSGGLTDTQYF. The CDR3 bases are TGTGCCAGCAGCGGCCCTAGCGGGGGCCTCACAGATACGCAGTATTTT.

Ten or more counts support this clonotype. The rearrangement links TRBV20-1 to TRBJ1-2; D call uncertain. V was clipped by 3 bases and J by 5 bases, with 16 bases between them. The CDR3 totals 14 residues. Germline V gene sequence: CDR1 DFQATT, CDR2 SNEGSKA (reference sequence). CDR3 sequence reads: CSASSSIFRYGYTF. The CDR3 bases are TGCAGTGCTAGTAGTTCCATTTTTCGGTATGGCTACACCTTC.

This clonotype was seen ten or more times. This chain joins TRBV6-5 and TRBJ1-5, with no clear D. CDR3 size: 14 residues. CDR1 MNHEY and CDR2 SVGAGI come from the germline V gene. V lost 0 bases and J lost 6, with 9 bases in between. The CDR3 DNA reads as TGTGCCAGCAGTTACTCCGGGGTCAGTCAGCCCCAGCATTTT. It is translated as CASSYSGVSQPQHF.

This clonotype showed up just a few times. The chain carries TRBV4-3 and TRBJ1-4; 7 bases are shared with TRBD1. Germline CDR1 LGHNA, CDR2 YSLEER. This CDR3 spans 16 amino acids. The junction had 10 bases not matched to a gene; V was cut back by 4 bases and J by 5 bases. CDR3 loop: CASSRDTGTANEKLFF. DNA for the CDR3: TGCGCCAGCAGCCGAGACACCGGGACAGCCAATGAAAAACTGTTTTTT.

The chain links TRBV2 to TRBJ2-1, with 14 bases fitting TRBD2. There are 16 residues in the CDR3. Germline loops: CDR1 SNHLY, CDR2 FYNNEI. V lost 6 bases, J lost 6 bases, and 7 bases stayed unmatched. This CDR3 is CASSLRTSGGRNEQFF. CDR3 DNA: TGTGCCAGCAGCCTAAGGACTAGCGGGGGGCGCAATGAGCAGTTCTTC.

This clonotype occurred many times. CDR3 residues: CASSYGTSGGYNEQFF. CDR3 in DNA: TGTGCCAGCAGTTACGGGACTAGCGGGGGTTACAATGAGCAGTTCTTC. The chain is built from TRBV6-2 or TRBV6-3 and TRBJ2-1; the match to TRBD2 covers 14 bases. With V trimmed by 2 bases and J by 4 bases, 1 base remained unmatched. The CDR3 length is 16 residues. Germline values: CDR1 MNHEY, CDR2 SVGEGT.

DNA of the CDR3: TGTGCCAGCTGTTGGTCTGCCCAAGAGACCCAGTACTTC. Protein sequence: CASCWSAQETQYF. V and J are TRBV3-1 and TRBJ2-5, with D unresolved. From germline, CDR1 is LGHDT and CDR2 YNNKEL (reference sequence). This CDR3 is built from 13 residues. The V end lost 8 bases, the J end lost 1 base, and 11 bases lay between the germline ends.

This clonotype was counted many times. The V call is TRBV10-2, the J call TRBJ2-1; 11 nucleotides align to TRBD2. Germline values: CDR1 WSHSY, CDR2 SAAADI. The CDR3 is made up of 15 amino acids. The V segment lost 5 bases and the J segment 7 bases; nucleotides outside the gene matches: 7. The CDR3 here is CASSFSGGASNEQFF. CDR3 bases: TGCGCCAGCAGTTTTAGCGGGGGGGCTTCGAATGAGCAGTTCTTC.